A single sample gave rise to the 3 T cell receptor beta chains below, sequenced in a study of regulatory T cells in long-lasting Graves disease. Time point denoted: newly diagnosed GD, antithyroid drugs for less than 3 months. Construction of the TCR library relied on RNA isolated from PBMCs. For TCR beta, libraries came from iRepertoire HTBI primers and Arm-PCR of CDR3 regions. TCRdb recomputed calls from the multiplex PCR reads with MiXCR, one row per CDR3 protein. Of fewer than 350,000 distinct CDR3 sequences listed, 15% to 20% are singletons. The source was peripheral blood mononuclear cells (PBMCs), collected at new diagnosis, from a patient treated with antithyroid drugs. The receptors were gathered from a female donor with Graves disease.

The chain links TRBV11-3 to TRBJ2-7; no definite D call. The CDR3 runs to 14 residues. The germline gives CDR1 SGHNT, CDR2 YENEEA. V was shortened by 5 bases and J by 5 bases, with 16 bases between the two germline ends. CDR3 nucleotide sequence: TGTGCCAGCAGCCAAGTATTCAGGATCGACGAGCAGTACTTC. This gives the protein CASSQVFRIDEQYF.

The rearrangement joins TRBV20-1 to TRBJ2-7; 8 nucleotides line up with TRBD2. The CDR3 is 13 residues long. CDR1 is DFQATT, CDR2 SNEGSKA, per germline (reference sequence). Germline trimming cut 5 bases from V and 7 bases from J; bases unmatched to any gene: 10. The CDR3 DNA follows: TGCAGTGCTGGAGCGGGAGTTTACAATGAGCAGTACTTC. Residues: CSAGAGVYNEQYF.

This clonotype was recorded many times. As DNA, the CDR3 is TGCAGTGCTTCTCAGACTAGCGGAGACTACGAGCAGTACTTC. Translating it yields CSASQTSGDYEQYF. This chain connects TRBV20-1 to TRBJ2-7, with TRBD2 matching 9 bases. The germline gives CDR1 DFQATT, CDR2 SNEGSKA (reference sequence). The CDR3 sequence is 14 residues long. V lost 5 bases and J lost 3; bases outside the gene matches: 8.